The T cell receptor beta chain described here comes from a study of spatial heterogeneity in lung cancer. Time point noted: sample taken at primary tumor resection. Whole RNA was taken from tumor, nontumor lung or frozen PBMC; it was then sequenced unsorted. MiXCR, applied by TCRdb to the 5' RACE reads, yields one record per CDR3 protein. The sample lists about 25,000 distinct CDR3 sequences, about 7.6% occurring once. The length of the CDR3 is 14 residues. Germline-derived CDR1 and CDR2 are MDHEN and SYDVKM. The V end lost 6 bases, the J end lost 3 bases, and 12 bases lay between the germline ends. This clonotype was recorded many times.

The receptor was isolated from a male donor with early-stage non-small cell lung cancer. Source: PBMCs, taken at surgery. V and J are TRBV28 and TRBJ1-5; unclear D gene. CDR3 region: CASSSRRNNQPQHF. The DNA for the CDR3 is TGTGCCAGCAGCTCCCGGCGTAACAATCAGCCCCAGCATTTT. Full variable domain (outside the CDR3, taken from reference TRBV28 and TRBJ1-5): DVKVTQSSRYLVKRTGEKVFLECVQDMDHENMFWYRQDPGLGLRLIYFSYDVKMKEKGDIPEGYSVSREKKERFSLILESASTNQTSMYLCASSSRRNNQPQHFGDGTRLSIL.